These T cell receptor beta chains were read from a single sample in a study of cytomegalovirus exposure and HLA in healthy donors. Sequencing used immunoSEQ multiplex PCR; TCRdb keeps in-frame clones, though not all of them. The repertoire holds more than 95,000 clones, with roughly 87% as singletons. Input material: PBMCs. The receptors derive from a woman under 30 in good health and CMV-seronegative. The conserved cysteine and the conserved F or W are not part of the CDR3 here. Each record gives: V gene, CDR3 protein.

TRBV11-3 | ASSATENAEAF
TRBV6-5 | ASTNSYEQY
TRBV5-1 | ASSLDNNSPLH
TRBV7-2 | ASSFRREIHEQY
TRBV19 | ASTPPWGRDKAF
TRBV5-1 | ASSPTTEVRNYGYT
TRBV30 | AWQNPTAYGYT
TRBV2 | ASSVDSNYGYT
TRBV6-6 | ASSQGGTGRLGGYT
TRBV11-2 | ASSGRTSGKTGELF
TRBV6-1 | ASSEETSNYGYT